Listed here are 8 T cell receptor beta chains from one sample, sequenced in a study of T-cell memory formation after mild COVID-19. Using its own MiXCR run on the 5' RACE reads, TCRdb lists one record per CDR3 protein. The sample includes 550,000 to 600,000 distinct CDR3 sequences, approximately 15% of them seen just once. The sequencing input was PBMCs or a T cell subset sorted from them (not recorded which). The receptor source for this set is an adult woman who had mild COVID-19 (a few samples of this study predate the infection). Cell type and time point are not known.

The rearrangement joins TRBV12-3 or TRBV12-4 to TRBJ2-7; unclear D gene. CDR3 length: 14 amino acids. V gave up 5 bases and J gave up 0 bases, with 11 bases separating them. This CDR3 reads CASSPRWASYEQYF. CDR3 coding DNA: TGTGCCAGCAGTCCGAGGTGGGCCTCCTACGAGCAGTACTTC.

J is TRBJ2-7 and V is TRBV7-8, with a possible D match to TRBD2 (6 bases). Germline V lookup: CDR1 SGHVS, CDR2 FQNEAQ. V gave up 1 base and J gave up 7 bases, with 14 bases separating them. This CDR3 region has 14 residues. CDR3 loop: CASSLGWGDREQYF. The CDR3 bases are TGTGCCAGCAGCTTAGGATGGGGGGACCGGGAGCAGTACTTC.

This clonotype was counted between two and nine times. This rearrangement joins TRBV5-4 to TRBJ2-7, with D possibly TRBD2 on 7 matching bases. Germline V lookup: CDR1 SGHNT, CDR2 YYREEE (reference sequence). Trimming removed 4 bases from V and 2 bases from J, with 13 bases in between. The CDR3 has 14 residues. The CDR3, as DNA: TGTGCCAGCAGCCGCTCGGGGGGCACCTACGAGCAGTACTTC. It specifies CASSRSGGTYEQYF.

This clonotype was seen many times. The CDR3 DNA is TGCAGTGCTAGAGGGCCCTCGGGCGAGCAGTTCTTC. Its protein is CSARGPSGEQFF. This chain uses TRBV20-1 with TRBJ2-1, with no clear D. With 1 base removed from V and 10 bases from J, the gap between germline ends came to 11 bases. CDR1 and CDR2 from the germline V gene are DFQATT and SNEGSKA (reference sequence). The CDR3 has 12 amino acids.

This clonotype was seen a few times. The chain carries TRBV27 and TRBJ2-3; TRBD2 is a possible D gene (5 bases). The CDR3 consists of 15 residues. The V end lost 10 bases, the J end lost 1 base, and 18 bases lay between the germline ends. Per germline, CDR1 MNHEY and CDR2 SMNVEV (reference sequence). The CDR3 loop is CAIRPDSSRTDTQYF. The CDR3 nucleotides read TGTGCCATCAGGCCGGACTCGTCTCGCACAGATACGCAGTATTTT.

In DNA, the CDR3 is TGCGCCAGCAGCTACGGACTAGCCGTACAAGAGACCCAGTACTTC. Its translation is CASSYGLAVQETQYF. The chain combines TRBV5-1 with TRBJ2-5, with 8 bases matching TRBD2. V gave up 3 bases and J gave up 2 bases; unmatched junction bases: 6. Germline values: CDR1 SGHRS, CDR2 YFSETQ. CDR3 length equals 15 residues.

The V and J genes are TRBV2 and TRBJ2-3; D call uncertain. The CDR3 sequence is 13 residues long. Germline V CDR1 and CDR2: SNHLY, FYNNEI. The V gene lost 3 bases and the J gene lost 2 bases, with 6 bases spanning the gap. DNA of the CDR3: TGTGCCAGCAGTGATGGTTTCACAGATACGCAGTATTTT. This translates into CASSDGFTDTQYF. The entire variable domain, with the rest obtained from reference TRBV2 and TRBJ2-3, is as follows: EPEVTQTPSHQVTQMGQEVILRCVPISNHLYFYWYRQILGQKVEFLVSFYNNEISEKSEIFDDQFSVERPDGSNFTLKIRSTKLEDSAMYFCASSDGFTDTQYFGPGTRLTVL.

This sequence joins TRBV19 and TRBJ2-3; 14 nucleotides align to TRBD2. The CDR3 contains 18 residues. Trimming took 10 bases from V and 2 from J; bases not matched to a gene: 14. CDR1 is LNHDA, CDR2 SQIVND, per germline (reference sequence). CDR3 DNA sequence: TGTGCCACCTCCCTCGGGACTAGCGGGAGAGGTGTCACAGATACGCAGTATTTT. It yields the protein CATSLGTSGRGVTDTQYF. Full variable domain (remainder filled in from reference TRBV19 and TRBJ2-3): DGGITQSPKYLFRKEGQNVTLSCEQNLNHDAMYWYRQDPGQGLRLIYYSQIVNDFQKGDIAEGYSVSREKKESFPLTVTSAQKNPTAFYLCATSLGTSGRGVTDTQYFGPGTRLTVL.